Only a few counts were recorded for the clone carrying this TCR beta chain. The data were obtained in a study of cytomegalovirus exposure and HLA in healthy donors. Study at large: Most genotyped donors, 75% to 85% of about 400, had Caucasian-associated genetic ancestry.

Primers: 60 Vbeta forward and 13 Jbeta reverse. Repertoires were generated with immunoSEQ multiplex PCR, while TCRdb's copy carries only in-frame clones and drops some. The table shows 35,000 to 40,000 clones, with approximately 76% occurring only once. The V end was cut by 2 bases, the J end by 7 bases, with 9 bases between. The CDR3 is 13 amino acids. CDR1 is SNHLY and CDR2 is FYNNEI in the germline V gene. The clonotype originates from a woman aged 25 to 39 in good health and CMV-seropositive. The sample consisted of PBMCs. The chain recombines TRBV2 with TRBJ2-4; D perhaps matches TRBD1 (6 bases). The DNA of the CDR3 is TGTGCCAGCAGTGAATGGCAGGGGAACATTCAGTACTTC. Translation gives CASSEWQGNIQYF.